A selection of T cell receptor beta chains follows, all from one sample in a study of blood T cell repertoires in COVID-19. Data came from immunoSEQ multiplex PCR; TCRdb stores just in-frame clones and leaves some out. The sample yields 200,000 to 300,000 clones, approximately 88% seen once. Material: peripheral blood. The receptors stem from a man between 35 and 55 years old with acute or convalescent COVID-19. CDR3s include the opening cysteine and the closing phenylalanine or tryptophan. D genes are given only for firm matches. A clone size is listed for some rows: how often the clone was seen (once, few, many), or a class if it is expanded.

J: TRBJ1-2; V: TRBV9; D: .; size: .; CDR3: CASSLTENYGYTF; DNA: TGTGCCAGCAGCTTAACAGAAAACTATGGCTACACCTTC
J: TRBJ1-2; V: TRBV3-1/TRBV3-2; D: TRBD1; size: .; CDR3: CASSQVIGTDYGYTF; DNA: TGTGCCAGCAGCCAAGTCATCGGGACAGATTATGGCTACACCTTC
J: TRBJ2-2; V: TRBV27; D: .; size: .; CDR3: CASSFRGAVTGELFF; DNA: TGTGCCAGCAGTTTTCGTGGAGCGGTCACCGGGGAGCTGTTTTTT
J: TRBJ1-2; V: TRBV4-1; D: TRBD1; size: .; CDR3: CASSQAGQISYGYTF; DNA: TGCGCCAGCAGCCAAGCGGGACAGATTTCCTATGGCTACACCTTC
J: TRBJ2-2; V: TRBV7-9; D: .; size: .; CDR3: CASSFRGHNTGELFF; DNA: TGTGCCAGCAGCTTCAGGGGACACAACACCGGGGAGCTGTTTTTT
J: TRBJ1-1; V: TRBV6-5; D: .; size: .; CDR3: CASRQGMNTEAFF; DNA: TGTGCCAGCAGGCAGGGAATGAACACTGAAGCTTTCTTT
J: TRBJ2-1; V: TRBV12-3/TRBV12-4; D: .; size: .; CDR3: CASSLRGYNEQFF; DNA: TGTGCCAGCAGTTTACGGGGCTACAATGAGCAGTTCTTC
J: TRBJ2-7; V: TRBV7-2; D: TRBD1; size: .; CDR3: CASSYGQGASYEQYF; DNA: TGTGCCAGCAGCTACGGACAGGGGGCGAGTTACGAGCAGTACTTC
J: TRBJ2-3; V: TRBV5-1; D: .; size: .; CDR3: CASSLIGEDTQYF; DNA: TGCGCCAGCAGCTTGATCGGGGAAGATACGCAGTATTTT
J: TRBJ1-2; V: TRBV27; D: TRBD1; size: .; CDR3: CASSPDRDGYGYTF; DNA: TGTGCCAGCAGTCCGGACAGGGACGGCTATGGCTACACCTTC
J: TRBJ1-2; V: TRBV2; D: .; size: .; CDR3: CASSEARTPYGYTF; DNA: TGTGCCAGCAGTGAGGCCAGAACGCCCTATGGCTACACCTTC
J: TRBJ1-6; V: TRBV9; D: TRBD1; size: .; CDR3: CASSPTTGARSPLHF; DNA: TGTGCCAGCAGCCCGACGACAGGGGCCCGTTCACCCCTCCACTTT
J: TRBJ1-4; V: TRBV19; D: TRBD1; size: .; CDR3: CASRLTGGFEKLFF; DNA: TGTGCCAGTAGGCTGACAGGGGGCTTTGAAAAACTGTTTTTT
J: TRBJ2-3; V: TRBV2; D: .; size: .; CDR3: CASSRDFLGTDTQYF; DNA: TGTGCCAGCAGTCGGGACTTCTTGGGTACAGATACGCAGTATTTT
J: TRBJ2-3; V: TRBV6-5; D: TRBD2; size: .; CDR3: CASNKRETSTDTQYF; DNA: TGTGCCAGCAATAAGCGGGAAACTAGCACAGATACGCAGTATTTT
J: TRBJ2-7; V: TRBV5-1; D: .; size: .; CDR3: CASSVLTSTYEQYF; DNA: TGCGCCAGCAGCGTCCTGACAAGCACCTACGAGCAGTACTTC
J: TRBJ1-1; V: TRBV12-3/TRBV12-4; D: .; size: .; CDR3: CASSKGTEAFF; DNA: TGTGCCAGCAGTAAGGGGACAGAAGCTTTCTTT
J: TRBJ2-3; V: TRBV6-4; D: TRBD2; size: .; CDR3: CASSRLAGEGPDTQYF; DNA: TGTGCCAGCAGTCGCCTAGCGGGAGAAGGTCCAGATACGCAGTATTTT
J: TRBJ1-2; V: TRBV11-1; D: TRBD1; size: .; CDR3: CASSRGQGGYGYTF; DNA: TGTGCCAGCAGCCGGGGACAGGGTGGCTATGGCTACACCTTC
J: TRBJ2-2; V: TRBV6-6; D: TRBD1; size: .; CDR3: CASSKAGTGSTGELFF; DNA: TGTGCCAGCAGCAAAGCCGGGACAGGGTCCACCGGGGAGCTGTTTTTT
J: TRBJ2-7; V: TRBV9; D: .; size: .; CDR3: CASSVTGGQQYF; DNA: TGTGCCAGCAGCGTAACCGGGGGTCAACAGTACTTC
J: TRBJ1-1; V: TRBV24-1; D: .; size: .; CDR3: CATSEGFRDRDLNTEAFF; DNA: TGTGCCACCAGTGAAGGGTTCAGAGATCGGGACTTGAACACTGAAGCTTTCTTT
J: TRBJ1-1; V: TRBV4-3; D: .; size: .; CDR3: CASSQDTGLNTEAFF; DNA: TGCGCCAGCAGCCAAGATACAGGCCTAAACACTGAAGCTTTCTTT
J: TRBJ1-1; V: TRBV16; D: .; size: .; CDR3: CASSQSEGSRLNTEAFF; DNA: TGTGCCAGCAGCCAATCGGAGGGGAGCCGACTGAACACTGAAGCTTTCTTT
J: TRBJ2-1; V: TRBV7-7; D: TRBD2; size: .; CDR3: CASSLRSSGRACEQFF; DNA: TGTGCCAGCAGCTTAAGATCTAGCGGGAGGGCCTGTGAGCAGTTCTTC
J: TRBJ2-7; V: TRBV24-1; D: .; size: .; CDR3: CATKKAESYEQYF; DNA: TGTGCCACTAAAAAAGCGGAGTCCTACGAGCAGTACTTC
J: TRBJ2-7; V: TRBV7-9; D: TRBD2; size: .; CDR3: CASTRSGTSGYEQYF; DNA: TGTGCCAGCACACGGAGCGGGACTAGCGGCTACGAGCAGTACTTC
J: TRBJ1-5; V: TRBV5-6; D: .; size: .; CDR3: CASSLGQADQPQHF; DNA: TGTGCCAGCAGCTTGGGACAGGCCGATCAGCCCCAGCATTTT
J: TRBJ2-3; V: TRBV13; D: .; size: .; CDR3: CASSFPGTDTQYF; DNA: TGTGCCAGCAGCTTCCCGGGGACAGATACGCAGTATTTT
J: TRBJ2-3; V: TRBV19; D: TRBD2; size: .; CDR3: CASSIDGTSTDTQYF; DNA: TGTGCCAGTAGTATAGACGGGACTAGTACAGATACGCAGTATTTT
J: TRBJ1-1; V: TRBV10-2; D: .; size: .; CDR3: CASSDEDTEAFF; DNA: TGCGCCAGCAGTGATGAGGACACTGAAGCTTTCTTT
J: TRBJ1-1; V: TRBV10-3; D: TRBD1; size: .; CDR3: CAISESLTGWDTEAFF; DNA: TGTGCCATCAGTGAGTCGTTGACAGGGTGGGACACTGAAGCTTTCTTT
J: TRBJ2-5; V: TRBV12-3/TRBV12-4; D: .; size: .; CDR3: CASRGTRRETQYF; DNA: TGTGCCAGCAGAGGGACAAGACGAGAGACCCAGTACTTC
J: TRBJ1-2; V: TRBV30; D: .; size: .; CDR3: CAWSRAAGRYGYTF; DNA: TGTGCCTGGAGTAGGGCCGCGGGGCGCTATGGCTACACCTTC
J: TRBJ1-1; V: TRBV29-1; D: .; size: .; CDR3: CSVEDSPGIDLSAFF; DNA: TGCAGCGTTGAAGATTCTCCGGGAATTGACCTTTCAGCTTTCTTT
J: TRBJ2-1; V: TRBV6-5; D: .; size: .; CDR3: CASSYSPRWDNEQFF; DNA: TGTGCCAGCAGTTACTCTCCCAGGTGGGACAATGAGCAGTTCTTC
J: TRBJ2-7; V: TRBV5-5; D: TRBD1; size: .; CDR3: CASGTGVEQYF; DNA: TGTGCCAGCGGGACAGGGGTCGAGCAGTACTTC
J: TRBJ2-1; V: TRBV27; D: .; size: .; CDR3: CASSFTPIRGASNEQFF; DNA: TGTGCCAGCAGTTTCACCCCCATCCGGGGAGCGAGCAATGAGCAGTTCTTC
J: TRBJ1-5; V: TRBV25-1; D: TRBD1; size: once; CDR3: CASSGGTGYWQPQHF; DNA: TGTGCCAGCAGTGGGGGGACAGGGTATTGGCAGCCCCAGCATTTT